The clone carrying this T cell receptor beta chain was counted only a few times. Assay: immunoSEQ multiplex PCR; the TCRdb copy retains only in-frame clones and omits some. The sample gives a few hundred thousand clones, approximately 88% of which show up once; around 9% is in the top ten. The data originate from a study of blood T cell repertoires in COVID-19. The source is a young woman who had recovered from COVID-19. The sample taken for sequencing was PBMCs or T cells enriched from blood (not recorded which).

The DNA for the CDR3 is TGTGCCAGCAGCTTAGATGGGGTACTAGCGGGGGGTTTCAATGAGCAGTTCTTC. This sequence encodes CASSLDGVLAGGFNEQFF. J is TRBJ2-1 and V is TRBV11-3, with 12 bases lining up with TRBD2. J was trimmed by 6 bases and V by 0 bases; bases with no gene match: 9. The CDR3 totals 18 residues. Germline V gives CDR1 SGHNT, CDR2 YENEEA.